This TCR beta chain originates from a study of cytomegalovirus exposure and HLA in healthy donors. General study results and limits: Indistinguishability led to the exclusion of some V segments, TRBV6-2 and TRBV6-3 included. Sequencing likely produced, as an artifact, a cluster of highly shared sequence variants.

The PCR was carried out with 60 Vbeta primers and 13 Jbeta primers. TCRdb keeps only in-frame clones here, not all; method: immunoSEQ multiplex PCR. Of 150,000 to 250,000 clones detected, 70% to 85% appear once; the ten largest clones hold approximately 0.092%. Details on this clone: Its antigen is currently unknown.

Trimming cost V 2 bases and J 2 bases, with 10 bases left between them. Looked up from germline, CDR1 is SGHKS and CDR2 is YYEKEE (reference sequence). The CDR3 extends over 14 amino acids. The TCR comes from a boy aged 2 to 9 in good health and CMV-seronegative. This chain uses TRBV5-5 with TRBJ1-2; D is perhaps TRBD1 (6 bases). The sample consisted of PBMCs. The CDR3 region is CASSFRTDNYGYTF. For the CDR3, the DNA is TGTGCCAGCAGCTTCAGGACAGACAACTATGGCTACACCTTC. Full variable domain (rest looked up from reference TRBV5-5 and TRBJ1-2): DAGVTQSPTHLIKTRGQQVTLRCSPISGHKSVSWYQQVLGQGPQFIFQYYEKEERGRGNFPDRFSARQFPNYSSELNVNALLLGDSALYLCASSFRTDNYGYTFGSGTRLTVV.